The TCR beta chain under discussion was sequenced for a study of T cells in Graves' hyperthyroidism and ophthalmopathy. Study-level results: Within blood appeared most thyroid clonotypes that had expanded above 0.001. The model foresaw ophthalmopathy a median around seven months prior to onset.

Template material for amplifying TCR beta CDR3 regions consisted of RNA transcripts. TCR CDR3 regions were first amplified by RT-PCR with HTBI primers. TCRdb re-analysed the multiplex PCR reads in MiXCR, keeping a single row per CDR3 protein. The table has approximately 610,000 distinct CDR3 sequences, about 15% seen once. The CDR3 extends over 13 amino acids. Germline CDR1 SQVTM, CDR2 ANQGSEA. V was pared by 3 bases and J by 4 bases, with 13 bases between. Active moderate-to-severe ophthalmopathy, Clinical Activity Score at least 3, NOSPECS at least 4, under 3 months' duration. Diagnoses rested on clinical symptoms, serum thyroxine and TRAb, thyroid ultrasound and orbital computed tomography. This clonotype showed up just a few times. Its antigen is not identified.

Sample: blood. The source of this sequence is a woman aged 40 to 50 with Graves' ophthalmopathy. The genes are TRBV29-1 and TRBJ2-7, with D possibly being TRBD2 (6 bases). Written as DNA, the CDR3 is TGCAGCGTTGAGTGGCAGGGAGGTTACGAGCAGTACTTC. This gives the protein CSVEWQGGYEQYF.